These T cell receptor beta chains were read from a single sample in a study of early T cells in non-severe SARS-CoV-2 infection. From the 5' RACE reads, TCRdb called clonotypes with MiXCR, one entry per CDR3 protein. The sample lists about 70,000 distinct CDR3 sequences, around 12% seen once, with about 1.3% in the top ten. Sample: whole blood. Receptors originate from an adult who was a healthcare worker with PCR-confirmed SARS-CoV-2 infection or an uninfected control (not recorded which). Each CDR3 is given with its conserved first and last residue. The D gene is left open where the match is weak. Rows give clone size only sometimes, using once, few, many, or a class for an expanded clone.

cdr3_nt cdr3_aa v_call clone_size j_call d_call
TGCGCCAGCAGCCCCCGGACAGGGAGTTCGCACGAGCAGTACTTC CASSPRTGSSHEQYF TRBV4-3 many TRBJ2-7 TRBD1
TGTGCCAGCAGCGCCGAAGGGACTAGCGGGGGGGGCACATATACGCAGTATTTT CASSAEGTSGGGTYTQYF TRBV9 medium-sized TRBJ2-3 TRBD2
TGTGCCAGCAGTCCGACTAGCTACTCCTACGAGCAGTACTTC CASSPTSYSYEQYF TRBV14 NA TRBJ2-7 TRBD2
TGTGCCAGCAGCAGGGGGACTTCAAACAGCAATCAGCCCCAGCATTTT CASSRGTSNSNQPQHF TRBV6-1 many TRBJ1-5 TRBD1
TGTGCCAGCAGGCTGGACGGTTCTCTTTGGCCCCAGCATTTT CASRLDGSLWPQHF TRBV14 many TRBJ1-5 NA
TGTGCCATTCAGGTTCCCGAGCAGTTCTTC CAIQVPEQFF TRBV28 few TRBJ2-1 NA
TGCAGCGTTAAGGGGCAACTAGCCAAAAACATTCAGTACTTC CSVKGQLAKNIQYF TRBV29-1 many TRBJ2-4 NA
TGTGCCAGCAAACGAAGCTCAGGGACAAAATACTTGGAGCAGTACTTC CASKRSSGTKYLEQYF TRBV28 many TRBJ2-7 NA
TGTGCCAGCAGCCTCACCCTAACAGGGGATACTGAAGCTTTCTTT CASSLTLTGDTEAFF TRBV6-2/TRBV6-3 many TRBJ1-1 TRBD1
TGTGCCAGCTTTCCCAGGGGCACGAACACCGGGGAGCTGTTTTTT CASFPRGTNTGELFF TRBV6-5 many TRBJ2-2 NA
TGTGCCAGCAGCGGACAGTTAGCTAACTATGGCTACACCTTC CASSGQLANYGYTF TRBV2 many TRBJ1-2 NA
TGTGCCTGGAGCCCCCTGATTGCCTACGAGCAGTACTTC CAWSPLIAYEQYF TRBV30 many TRBJ2-7 NA
TGTGCCAGCAGTTATCGAGGGAAGACCGGGGAGCTGTTTTTT CASSYRGKTGELFF TRBV6-2/TRBV6-3 many TRBJ2-2 NA
TGTGCCAGCAATCCAAGGACAGGGATAGATCAGCCCCAGCATTTT CASNPRTGIDQPQHF TRBV2 many TRBJ1-5 TRBD1
TGTGCCATCAGTGAGGGGCGGGCAGCCTACAATGAGCAGTTCTTC CAISEGRAAYNEQFF TRBV10-3 many TRBJ2-1 NA
TGCGCCACCCTAGGGTCTGGAAACACCATATATTTT CATLGSGNTIYF TRBV10-2 many TRBJ1-3 NA
TGTGCCAGCAGTCCCGGGCCTGACACCGGGGAGCTGTTTTTT CASSPGPDTGELFF TRBV6-4 many TRBJ2-2 NA
TGTGCCAGCAGCTTAGCCCAGGGGGGCGCGAACTATGGCTACACCTTC CASSLAQGGANYGYTF TRBV7-6 many TRBJ1-2 TRBD1
TGTGCCAGCAGCTTAGGGCCAGGGTTGAGTTACGAGCAGTACTTC CASSLGPGLSYEQYF TRBV11-2 many TRBJ2-7 NA
TGCAGTGCCGTAGCGGGAGTGCCCACAGATACGCAGTATTTT CSAVAGVPTDTQYF TRBV20-1 many TRBJ2-3 TRBD2
TGTGCCAGCAGCAGCTTCAGGACAGGGCGGGAAAAACTGTTTTTT CASSSFRTGREKLFF TRBV28 NA TRBJ1-4 TRBD1
TGTGCCAGCAGTTTATTTTCATCTTCCTACGAGCAGTACTTC CASSLFSSSYEQYF TRBV28 many TRBJ2-7 NA
TGCAGCGTCACGAGGACAGGGAACCCCTACGAGCAGTACTTC CSVTRTGNPYEQYF TRBV29-1 many TRBJ2-7 TRBD1
TGTGCCATCAGTGGCTCAGGGAGCGGCTACACCTTC CAISGSGSGYTF TRBV10-3 many TRBJ1-2 NA
TGTGCCAGCAGGCGCAATCAGCCCCAGCATTTT CASRRNQPQHF TRBV28 NA TRBJ1-5 NA
TGTGCCAGCAGCCAATTATCAGATACGCAGTATTTT CASSQLSDTQYF TRBV3-1 many TRBJ2-3 NA
TGTGCCAGCAGCTTAGTCGGCCCGAACACTGAAGCTTTCTTT CASSLVGPNTEAFF TRBV7-2 many TRBJ1-1 NA
TGTGCCAGCAGTGCTAGCACCGGGATAAACAATGAGCAGTTCTTC CASSASTGINNEQFF TRBV6-1 many TRBJ2-1 NA
TGTGCCAGCAGCTTAGGGCCCCCCCTAAGATCCTTC CASSLGPPLRSF TRBV7-2 NA TRBJ1-2 NA
TGTGCCAGCAGTGAACGTGCCGGGTCGAACTACGAGCAGTACTTC CASSERAGSNYEQYF TRBV6-4 many TRBJ2-7 NA
TGTGCCAGCTCACTCGGGACAGGGGGCGTCGGCGAGCAGTACTTC CASSLGTGGVGEQYF TRBV18 many TRBJ2-7 TRBD1
TGTGCCAGCAGTTACTCGAAGGCTACCGGGACAGACTATAATTCACCCCTCCACTTT CASSYSKATGTDYNSPLHF TRBV6-6 few TRBJ1-6 TRBD1
TGTGCCATCAGTGAACGGGTCAAACCCGAGCAGTTCTTC CAISERVKPEQFF TRBV10-3 many TRBJ2-1 NA
TGTGCCACCAGCAGAGAATCGAGGAACGAGCAGTACTTC CATSRESRNEQYF TRBV15 NA TRBJ2-7 NA
TGTGCCAGCACCCCCTCCGGGGGACAGTCCTACGAGCAGTACTTC CASTPSGGQSYEQYF TRBV7-2 few TRBJ2-7 NA
TGTGCCACCAGCAACCAGTACAGGCTCTCCTACGAGCAGTACTTC CATSNQYRLSYEQYF TRBV15 many TRBJ2-7 NA
TGTGCCAGCAGCTTGCAGACGGGGGGAATGAACACTGAAGCTTTCTTT CASSLQTGGMNTEAFF TRBV5-4 many TRBJ1-1 NA
TGTGCCAGCAACCAGGACGGGACGAATCAGCCCCAGCATTTT CASNQDGTNQPQHF TRBV9 many TRBJ1-5 NA
TGTGCCAGCAGTTACTCGGTTCGCTCCTACAATGAGCAGTTCTTC CASSYSVRSYNEQFF TRBV6-5 NA TRBJ2-1 NA
TGTGCCAGCAGCTTGTTGGTGGGTGAAGCTTTCTTT CASSLLVGEAFF TRBV5-6 many TRBJ1-1 NA
TGCAGCGTTGTATATGGGACTGAAGCTTTCTTT CSVVYGTEAFF TRBV29-1 NA TRBJ1-1 NA
TGTGCCAGCAGTGAAGGGGGAGGGATGAGTCAGCCCCAGCATTTT CASSEGGGMSQPQHF TRBV2 NA TRBJ1-5 NA
TGTGCCACCAGTGATGGGGGAAACTATGGCTACACCTTC CATSDGGNYGYTF TRBV24-1 many TRBJ1-2 NA
TGTGCCAGCAGTTTATTCGCAGGGGGCTATGGCTACACCTTC CASSLFAGGYGYTF TRBV28 NA TRBJ1-2 TRBD1
TGTGCCAGCAGTTTTGATATTGGCAGGAATAGCAATCAGCCCCAGCATTTT CASSFDIGRNSNQPQHF TRBV12-3/TRBV12-4 many TRBJ1-5 NA
TGTGCCATCAGTGACACGACAGGGGGCACCACAGATACGCAGTATTTT CAISDTTGGTTDTQYF TRBV10-3 many TRBJ2-3 TRBD1
TGTGCCAGCACCTCAGGGACTAGCGGGAGGGGGACCCAGTACTTC CASTSGTSGRGTQYF TRBV12-3/TRBV12-4 many TRBJ2-5 TRBD2
TGTGCCAGCAGTTACACCCTTTTACGGACTTTAAACACCGGGGAGCTGTTTTTT CASSYTLLRTLNTGELFF TRBV6-2/TRBV6-3 many TRBJ2-2 NA
TGTGCCAGCAGTTTAAGTAGTGAGCAGTTCTTC CASSLSSEQFF TRBV28 many TRBJ2-1 NA
TGTGCCAGCAGCTTGGTTAGCGCCTTCTACAATGAGCAGTTCTTC CASSLVSAFYNEQFF TRBV5-6 many TRBJ2-1 NA
TGTGCCAGCAGCTCTCCGACAGTTAACTATGGCTACACCTTC CASSSPTVNYGYTF TRBV7-2 many TRBJ1-2 NA
TGTGCCAGCAGCTTTTGGGCAGGGGATAATACTGAAGCTTTCTTT CASSFWAGDNTEAFF TRBV5-5 many TRBJ1-1 NA